The clone carrying this T cell receptor beta chain was detected only a few times. This entry belongs to a study of blood T cells in healthy people across ages. Together with a sample-barcoded 5' primer, a J-beta primer mix was included in a second PCR lasting about 7 to 11 cycles. TCRdb called the 5' RACE reads again in MiXCR, with one record for every CDR3 protein. The data contain about 830,000 distinct CDR3 sequences, 62% of them singletons. V lost 0 bases and J 0 bases, leaving 6 bases between the germline ends. Germline V gives CDR1 MNHEY, CDR2 SVGEGT. The CDR3 spans 15 residues. The V call is TRBV6-2 or TRBV6-3, the J call TRBJ2-1; D gene uncertain. Specimen: blood. The receptor was isolated from a man aged 25-40 years in good health. The CDR3 sequence is CASSYSTPSYNEQFF. The CDR3, as DNA: TGTGCCAGCAGTTACTCGACCCCCTCCTACAATGAGCAGTTCTTC.